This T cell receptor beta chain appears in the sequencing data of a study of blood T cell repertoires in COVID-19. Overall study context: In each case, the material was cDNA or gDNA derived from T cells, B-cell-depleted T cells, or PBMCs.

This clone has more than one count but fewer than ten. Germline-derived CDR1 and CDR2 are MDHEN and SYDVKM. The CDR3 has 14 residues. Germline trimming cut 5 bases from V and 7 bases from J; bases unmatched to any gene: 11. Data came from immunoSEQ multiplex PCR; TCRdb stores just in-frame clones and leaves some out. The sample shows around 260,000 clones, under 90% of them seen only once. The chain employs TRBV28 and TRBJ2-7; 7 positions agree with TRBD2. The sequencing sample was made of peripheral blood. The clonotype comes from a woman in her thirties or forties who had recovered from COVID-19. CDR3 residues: CASSPGLGSGEQYF. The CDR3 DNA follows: TGTGCCAGCAGTCCAGGACTAGGGAGTGGAGAGCAGTACTTC.